The 17 T cell receptor beta chains below all came from one sample that was sequenced in a study of T cell responses to AZD1222 COVID-19 vaccine. TCRdb's copy holds only in-frame clones and misses some; the assay was immunoSEQ multiplex PCR. The table shows tens of thousands of clones, with 70% to 90% occurring only once. The source was peripheral blood, collected on day 0 of AZD1222 vaccination. These receptors were obtained from an adult in good health.

This sequence joins TRBV5-1 and TRBJ2-3; D remains ambiguous. CDR1 SGHRS and CDR2 YFSETQ come from the germline V gene. V was shortened by 3 bases and J by 6 bases, with 8 bases between the two germline ends. The length of the CDR3 is 12 residues. As DNA, the CDR3 is TGCGCCAGCAGCTCACTAAGGGATACGCAGTATTTT. It is translated as CASSSLRDTQYF.

CDR3 nucleotide sequence: TGTGCCAGCAGTCGCTGGGGGGGGCCCTCTGGGGCCAACGTCCTGACTTTC. Translation gives CASSRWGGPSGANVLTF. This chain joins TRBV6-2 or TRBV6-3 and TRBJ2-6; possible D gene TRBD2, 7 bases. CDR3 length: 17 residues. Trimming stripped 5 bases from V and 0 bases from J, with 14 bases between. Germline V gene lookup returns CDR1 MNHEY and CDR2 SVGEGT.

This chain joins TRBV11-1 and TRBJ2-7; D perhaps matches TRBD1 (6 bases). The CDR3 sequence is 14 residues long. Germline V gives CDR1 SGHAT, CDR2 FQDESV (reference sequence). The ends were cut back, 4 bases at V and 6 bases at J, with 16 bases in the middle. DNA of the CDR3: TGTGCCAGCAGCTCACCGCAGGGGCCACCCGAGCAGTACTTC. This codes for CASSSPQGPPEQYF.

The V call is TRBV6-5, the J call TRBJ1-2; D remains unclear. CDR1 is MNHEY, CDR2 SVGAGI, per germline. Deletions cut 4 bases from V and 7 bases from J, with 13 bases between. The CDR3 extends over 13 amino acids. The CDR3 coding sequence is TGTGCCAGCAGTTCTTATACTTGGGGTGGCTACACCTTC. Translated: CASSSYTWGGYTF.

This chain joins TRBV15 and TRBJ1-5, with a tentative D call TRBD1 (6 bases). The germline V gene encodes CDR1 LNHNV and CDR2 YYDKDF (reference sequence). CDR3 length: 17 amino acids. Trimming removed 1 base at V and 5 bases at J, with 18 bases between. CDR3 bases: TGTGCCACCAGCAGAGGTTCAGGGGAAGGGTCGGATCAGCCCCAGCATTTT. Protein product: CATSRGSGEGSDQPQHF.

The chain carries TRBV2 and TRBJ1-2, with D perhaps TRBD1 (5 bases). The CDR3 runs 13 residues. Deletions cut 5 bases from V and 0 bases from J, with 7 bases between. Germline CDR1 reads SNHLY; CDR2 reads FYNNEI. The chain's CDR3 is CASSKDTNYGYTF. CDR3 bases: TGTGCCAGCAGTAAGGACACTAACTATGGCTACACCTTC.

This rearrangement joins TRBV7-2 to TRBJ1-5; D is undetermined. This CDR3 has 14 residues. V was trimmed by 1 base and J by 5 bases, leaving 9 bases between them. The germline V gene encodes CDR1 SGHTA and CDR2 FQGNSA. The CDR3 DNA reads as TGTGCCAGCAGCTTAGTGAGTAGAGATCAGCCCCAGCATTTT. It translates to CASSLVSRDQPQHF. Combining the CDR3 with reference TRBV7-2 and TRBJ1-5 gives the whole variable domain GAGVSQSPSNKVTEKGKDVELRCDPISGHTALYWYRQSLGQGLEFLIYFQGNSAPDKSGLPSDRFSAERTGGSVSTLTIQRTQQEDSAVYLCASSLVSRDQPQHFGDGTRLSIL.

The rearrangement links TRBV7-3 to TRBJ1-1, with TRBD1 matching over 7 bases. Trimming took 5 bases from V and 8 from J; bases not matched to a gene: 8. CDR3 length equals 13 residues. Germline assignment: CDR1 SGHTA and CDR2 FQGTGA. CDR3 in amino acids: CASSQLRDSEAFF. CDR3 sequence (DNA): TGTGCCAGCAGCCAACTTCGGGACAGCGAAGCTTTCTTT.

The chain carries TRBV28 and TRBJ2-7; TRBD2 is a possible D gene (5 bases). CDR3 size: 13 residues. V shed 8 bases and J shed 0 bases, with 11 bases lying between them. Per the germline V gene, CDR1 is MDHEN and CDR2 is SYDVKM. This CDR3 reads CASHEGSSYEQYF. Here the CDR3 DNA reads TGTGCCAGCCATGAGGGCAGCTCCTACGAGCAGTACTTC.

By share of the sample, this clone is medium-sized. V gene TRBV4-2 combines with J gene TRBJ2-7; 7 nucleotides align to TRBD2. Trimming at V came to 0 bases and at J to 6 bases, leaving 5 bases not matched to a gene. Germline CDR1 reads LGHNA; CDR2 reads YNFKEQ. CDR3 length: 14 amino acids. The CDR3 DNA sequence: TGTGCCAGCAGCCAAGATGGGGGGGTCCGCGAGCAGTACTTC. This codes for CASSQDGGVREQYF.

The chain recombines TRBV6-2 or TRBV6-3 with TRBJ2-7; no definite D call. Between the trimmed V and J ends, which lost 6 bases and 3 bases, there was a span of 21 bases. The CDR3 runs 16 residues. Germline lookup yields CDR1 MNHEY and CDR2 SVGEGT. CDR3 sequence (DNA): TGTGCCAGCAGCCTAGGACGGTCCCAATCCCTCTACGAGCAGTACTTC. Encoded protein: CASSLGRSQSLYEQYF.

This sequence joins TRBV3-1 (or the pseudogene TRBV3-2) and TRBJ1-1; D remains ambiguous. The V gene's germline CDR1 is LGHDT and CDR2 YNNKEL (reference sequence). CDR3 length: 12 amino acids. V was pared by 1 base and J by 5 bases, with 5 bases between. The CDR3 sequence: CASSQVFTEAFF. The CDR3 nucleotides read TGTGCCAGCAGCCAAGTTTTTACTGAAGCTTTCTTT.

For the CDR3, the DNA is TGTGCCAGCAGCCAACAGGGACAGATTAGGATAGGTGAAAAACTGTTTTTT. As protein: CASSQQGQIRIGEKLFF. The V call is TRBV4-2, the J call TRBJ1-4, with 7 bases that match TRBD1. The CDR3 spans 17 residues. V trimming: 2 bases; J trimming: 7 bases; junction bases outside the gene matches: 13. Germline assignment: CDR1 LGHNA and CDR2 YNFKEQ.

J is TRBJ2-2 and V is TRBV5-1; maybe TRBD1 (5 bases). CDR1 and CDR2 from the germline V gene are SGHRS and YFSETQ. Deletions cut 2 bases from V and 1 base from J, with 9 bases between. CDR3 length: 15 residues. CDR3 sequence: CASSFEQENTGELFF. The CDR3 DNA reads as TGCGCCAGCAGCTTTGAACAGGAGAACACCGGGGAGCTGTTTTTT.

This chain connects TRBV9 to TRBJ1-1; possible D gene TRBD1, 5 bases. CDR3 length: 13 amino acids. Per germline, CDR1 SGDLS and CDR2 YYNGEE. V was trimmed by 2 bases and J by 3 bases, leaving 8 bases between them. CDR3 coding DNA: TGTGCCAGCAGCGTGGAGGGGTACACTGAAGCTTTCTTT. This gives the protein CASSVEGYTEAFF.

The gene calls are TRBV12-3 or TRBV12-4 and TRBJ2-7; 8 bases are shared with TRBD1. The CDR3 runs 13 residues. V lost 6 bases and J lost 5; bases outside the gene matches: 6. The CDR3 nucleotides read TGTGCCAGCAGGAGGACAGGGAAGGACGAGCAGTACTTC. Translation: CASRRTGKDEQYF.

This CDR3 reads CASSYSPATNEKLFF. For the CDR3, the DNA is TGTGCCAGCAGTTACAGTCCTGCAACTAATGAAAAACTGTTTTTT. The chain carries TRBV6-5 and TRBJ1-4; no reliable D call. The CDR3 covers 15 residues. Germline V gene lookup returns CDR1 MNHEY and CDR2 SVGAGI. The ends were cut back, 2 bases at V and 0 bases at J, with 7 bases in the middle.